This record looks at one T cell receptor (beta chain) sequence and its context. As a fraction of the sample, this clone is medium-sized (0.01 to 0.1%). The specificity of this receptor is unknown. Base qualities are not recorded, but no much larger clone differs from it by a single base. Including the terminal cysteine and phenylalanine, the CDR3 comprises 14 residues. Solely the CDR3 DNA is kept, with 42 bases framed from the first base. Germline trimming: 6 bases from V, 7 bases from J; junction bases outside gene matches: 6. The germline V gene provides CDR1 SNHLY and CDR2 FYNNEI. The trial excluded patients who had a history of autoimmune disease or were on systemic immunosuppression. In every dose cohort, peripheral blood was drawn for TCR sequencing at baseline, cycle 4 day 1, and cycle 7 day 1. The samples were taken from a phase I, first-in-human, multicenter, open-label dose-escalation trial of ivuxolimab. The trial enrolled adults with locally advanced or metastatic head and neck squamous cell, hepatocellular, melanoma or renal cell carcinoma. Before TCR sequencing, CD4+ T cells and CD8+ T cells were sorted from peripheral blood as separate populations.

The data were taken from a study of OX40 agonist ivuxolimab in advanced cancers. Concerning the study at large: Ivuxolimab, which targeted the costimulatory receptor OX40 (CD134), was an agonistic, fully human IgG2 monoclonal antibody. Intravenous ivuxolimab was administered to patients every 2 weeks at six dose levels: 0.01, 0.1, 0.3, 1.5, 3 and 10 mg/kg. Of the roughly 51 dose-escalation patients, hepatocellular carcinoma was present in about 20, melanoma in roughly 15, renal cell carcinoma in 9 and head and neck cancer in 9. In the dose-escalation cohort, 65% to 90% of patients were male, and the mean age was approximately 60 years, with a range of roughly 20 to 80. Prior anti-PD-1, anti-PD-L1 or anti-CTLA-4 therapy was permitted, and checkpoint inhibitors had been received by about 44% of dose-escalation patients. Three dose-escalation patients achieved partial responses, one with hepatocellular carcinoma and two with cutaneous melanoma. The point of sequencing TCRbeta in the periphery was to test whether ivuxolimab changed TCR sequence diversity and drove clonal T-cell expansion. The paper reports the monotherapy dose-escalation portion (N of about 54 patients) of the phase I ivuxolimab trial. The investigation overall reported the following: Low levels of normalized T-cell clonal expansion were also shown by some nonresponding patients. On average, CD8+ T cells showed more expanded clones than CD4+ T cells after ivuxolimab. In partial responders in the 0.1-3.0 mg/kg groups, normalized peripheral clonal expansion was found to be among the lowest, especially among CD8+ T cells. Which antigens the clonally expanded peripheral T cells were specific for was not determined. At doses from 0.1 to 3.0 mg/kg, clonal expansion was seen in both CD4+ and CD8+ blood T cells between baseline and week 6.

To sequence the TCRbeta CDR3 region, genomic DNA was isolated from the sorted cells. The immunoSEQ Assay was used to sequence the TCRbeta CDR3 regions. TCRdb retrieved this table from immuneACCESS and kept in-frame rearrangements only. Not all clones are present; in checked studies, unresolved V genes account for under half, and no reason is known for the remainder. This sample lists about 32,000 clones; roughly 79% were detected once. The ten largest clones take up 20% to 25% of the sample. This TCR derives from an adult with an advanced solid tumor such as melanoma, head and neck, liver or kidney cancer. This chain is built from TRBV2 and TRBJ1-5; TRBD1 lines up with 10 middle nucleotides. The starting material was CD4+ or CD8+ T cells sorted from blood, obtained in a trial of the OX40 agonist ivuxolimab. The CDR3 protein sequence reads: CASSQDRGNQPQHF. The nucleotide sequence is TGTGCCAGCAGCCAGGACAGGGGGAACCAGCCCCAGCATTTT.